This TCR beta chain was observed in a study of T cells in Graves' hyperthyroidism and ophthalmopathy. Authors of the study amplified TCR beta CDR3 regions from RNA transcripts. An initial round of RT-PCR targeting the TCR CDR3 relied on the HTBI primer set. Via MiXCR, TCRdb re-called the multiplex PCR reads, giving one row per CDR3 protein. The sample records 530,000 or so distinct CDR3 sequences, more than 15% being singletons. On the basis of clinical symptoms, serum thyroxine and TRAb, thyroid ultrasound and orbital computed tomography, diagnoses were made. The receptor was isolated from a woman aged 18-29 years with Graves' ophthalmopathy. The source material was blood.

The CDR3 loop reads CASSYSNGLASTGELFF. The CDR3 DNA sequence: TGTGCCAGCAGTTACTCGAATGGACTAGCGAGTACCGGGGAGCTGTTTTTT. The chain recombines TRBV6-6 with TRBJ2-2; the match to TRBD2 covers 9 bases. From germline, CDR1 is MNHNY and CDR2 SVGAGI (reference sequence). V shed 0 bases and J 5 bases; nucleotides not matched to a gene: 7. The CDR3 contains 17 residues.